Here is one TCR beta chain with its context. This record belongs to a study of blood T cell repertoires in COVID-19. As for the study in general: Both acute and convalescent COVID-19 samples were obtained from the United States, Italy and Spain.

The germline V and J ends were trimmed by 4 bases and 4 bases, with 16 bases remaining between them. Germline V gene data show CDR1 as LGHDT and CDR2 as YNNKEL (reference sequence). The CDR3 contains 15 residues. Some clones are missing from TCRdb's copy, which holds only in-frame ones; the method was immunoSEQ multiplex PCR. Of about 120,000 clones listed, about nine tenths are singletons. The receptor comes from a woman aged 70-85 years with acute or convalescent COVID-19. The genes are TRBV3-1 (or the pseudogene TRBV3-2) and TRBJ2-5; D perhaps matches TRBD1 (6 bases). Sequenced sample: peripheral blood. The CDR3 sequence is CASSPQGRSGETQYF. DNA for the CDR3: TGTGCCAGCAGCCCACAGGGTCGATCGGGAGAGACCCAGTACTTC.